These T cell receptor beta chains were read from a single sample in a study of Graves' ophthalmopathy and Graves' hyperthyroidism. Using its own MiXCR run on the multiplex PCR reads, TCRdb lists one record per CDR3 protein. Among around 1,200,000 distinct CDR3 sequences listed, about 36% were seen once. Sequenced sample: peripheral blood or thyroid tissue (not recorded which). The receptors stem from an adult man with Graves' hyperthyroidism. Both conserved end residues are part of each CDR3. D genes are given only for firm matches. For some rows the clone size is stated as once, few or many, or as a class when expanded; others skip it.

d_gene	v_gene	j_gene	abundance	CDR3nt	CDR3aa
NA	TRBV20-1	TRBJ2-7	NA	TGCAGTGCCAGCACGGGACTCCGAGCCTACGAGCAGTACTTC	CSASTGLRAYEQYF
NA	TRBV30	TRBJ1-2	few	TGTGCTGGTCACGACGTCTATGGCTACACCTTC	CAGHDVYGYTF
TRBD1	TRBV12-3/TRBV12-4	TRBJ2-7	NA	TGTGCCAGCAGTCAACGAGAGACAGGGAACGAGCAGTACTTC	CASSQRETGNEQYF
NA	TRBV4-3	TRBJ1-2	many	TGCGCCAGCAGTTCCGCCGGGACGGACTATGGCTACACCTTC	CASSSAGTDYGYTF
NA	TRBV6-6	TRBJ2-7	NA	TGTGCCAGCAGTACCGAGGGTTTCTACGAGCAGTACTTC	CASSTEGFYEQYF
TRBD2	TRBV7-9	TRBJ2-7	NA	TGTGCCAGCAGCTTAGCGCCTAGCGGGGGCTACGAGCAGTACTTC	CASSLAPSGGYEQYF
TRBD1	TRBV25-1	TRBJ1-1	once	TGTGCCAGCAGTGTATCAGGGGACAGGGTTTGGAACACTGAAGCTTTCTTT	CASSVSGDRVWNTEAFF
NA	TRBV10-3	TRBJ1-3	many	TGTGCCTCGGCAGAGGGGCCCTACTCTGGAAACACCATATATTTT	CASAEGPYSGNTIYF
NA	TRBV29-1	TRBJ2-5	NA	TGCAGCGTTGGAACAGGCCAAGAGGCCCAGTACTTC	CSVGTGQEAQYF
NA	TRBV11-1	TRBJ2-5	NA	TGTGCCAGCAGCTTAGCAGTTAGACAGGACCAAGAGACCCAGTACTTC	CASSLAVRQDQETQYF
TRBD2	TRBV28	TRBJ2-5	NA	TGTGCCAGCAGCCCGGTAGGGCTAGCGGGGGTGCAAGAGACCCAGTACTTC	CASSPVGLAGVQETQYF
NA	TRBV5-1	TRBJ1-1	many	TGCGCCAGCAGCTTTGACAGATCGAACACTGAAGCTTTCTTT	CASSFDRSNTEAFF
NA	TRBV12-3/TRBV12-4	TRBJ1-2	NA	TGTGCCAGCACCCCGGGACACTTCTCGACCTATGGCTACACCTTC	CASTPGHFSTYGYTF
TRBD1	TRBV12-3/TRBV12-4	TRBJ1-1	few	TGTGCCAGCAGCCCCGGGACAGGGGGATTCGGAGCTTTCTTT	CASSPGTGGFGAFF
NA	TRBV4-3	TRBJ2-5	many	TGCGCCAGCAGCCAAGATGACAGGAGTCAAGAGACCCAGTACTTC	CASSQDDRSQETQYF
NA	TRBV5-1	TRBJ1-1	NA	TGCGCCAGCAGACATGACGGCAGTAGAATAAACACTGAAGCTTTCTTT	CASRHDGSRINTEAFF
TRBD1	TRBV15	TRBJ1-6	many	TGTGCCACCAGCGCCCGGGACAGACACGGGGGTTATAATTCACCCCTCCACTTT	CATSARDRHGGYNSPLHF
TRBD1	TRBV7-9	TRBJ2-7	NA	TGCGCCAGCAGCCAAGGCGTCTGGACAGGGGGGGCCTACGAGCAGTACTTC	CASSQGVWTGGAYEQYF
NA	TRBV7-7	TRBJ2-5	NA	TGTGCCAGCAGCTGGGGGTCGATGAGCGAGACCCAGTACTTC	CASSWGSMSETQYF
TRBD2	TRBV3-1	TRBJ2-5	few	TGTGCCAGCAGCCGAGCGCGGGGGGCCCAAGAGACCCAGTACTTC	CASSRARGAQETQYF
TRBD1	TRBV7-8	TRBJ2-7	NA	TGTGCCAGCAGCCTAGCAACTGGACAGGGGGATTCCTACGAGCAGTACTTC	CASSLATGQGDSYEQYF
TRBD2	TRBV28	TRBJ2-7	few	TGTGCCTTGGGCCCCGGCGGGGGGCAGTACTTC	CALGPGGGQYF